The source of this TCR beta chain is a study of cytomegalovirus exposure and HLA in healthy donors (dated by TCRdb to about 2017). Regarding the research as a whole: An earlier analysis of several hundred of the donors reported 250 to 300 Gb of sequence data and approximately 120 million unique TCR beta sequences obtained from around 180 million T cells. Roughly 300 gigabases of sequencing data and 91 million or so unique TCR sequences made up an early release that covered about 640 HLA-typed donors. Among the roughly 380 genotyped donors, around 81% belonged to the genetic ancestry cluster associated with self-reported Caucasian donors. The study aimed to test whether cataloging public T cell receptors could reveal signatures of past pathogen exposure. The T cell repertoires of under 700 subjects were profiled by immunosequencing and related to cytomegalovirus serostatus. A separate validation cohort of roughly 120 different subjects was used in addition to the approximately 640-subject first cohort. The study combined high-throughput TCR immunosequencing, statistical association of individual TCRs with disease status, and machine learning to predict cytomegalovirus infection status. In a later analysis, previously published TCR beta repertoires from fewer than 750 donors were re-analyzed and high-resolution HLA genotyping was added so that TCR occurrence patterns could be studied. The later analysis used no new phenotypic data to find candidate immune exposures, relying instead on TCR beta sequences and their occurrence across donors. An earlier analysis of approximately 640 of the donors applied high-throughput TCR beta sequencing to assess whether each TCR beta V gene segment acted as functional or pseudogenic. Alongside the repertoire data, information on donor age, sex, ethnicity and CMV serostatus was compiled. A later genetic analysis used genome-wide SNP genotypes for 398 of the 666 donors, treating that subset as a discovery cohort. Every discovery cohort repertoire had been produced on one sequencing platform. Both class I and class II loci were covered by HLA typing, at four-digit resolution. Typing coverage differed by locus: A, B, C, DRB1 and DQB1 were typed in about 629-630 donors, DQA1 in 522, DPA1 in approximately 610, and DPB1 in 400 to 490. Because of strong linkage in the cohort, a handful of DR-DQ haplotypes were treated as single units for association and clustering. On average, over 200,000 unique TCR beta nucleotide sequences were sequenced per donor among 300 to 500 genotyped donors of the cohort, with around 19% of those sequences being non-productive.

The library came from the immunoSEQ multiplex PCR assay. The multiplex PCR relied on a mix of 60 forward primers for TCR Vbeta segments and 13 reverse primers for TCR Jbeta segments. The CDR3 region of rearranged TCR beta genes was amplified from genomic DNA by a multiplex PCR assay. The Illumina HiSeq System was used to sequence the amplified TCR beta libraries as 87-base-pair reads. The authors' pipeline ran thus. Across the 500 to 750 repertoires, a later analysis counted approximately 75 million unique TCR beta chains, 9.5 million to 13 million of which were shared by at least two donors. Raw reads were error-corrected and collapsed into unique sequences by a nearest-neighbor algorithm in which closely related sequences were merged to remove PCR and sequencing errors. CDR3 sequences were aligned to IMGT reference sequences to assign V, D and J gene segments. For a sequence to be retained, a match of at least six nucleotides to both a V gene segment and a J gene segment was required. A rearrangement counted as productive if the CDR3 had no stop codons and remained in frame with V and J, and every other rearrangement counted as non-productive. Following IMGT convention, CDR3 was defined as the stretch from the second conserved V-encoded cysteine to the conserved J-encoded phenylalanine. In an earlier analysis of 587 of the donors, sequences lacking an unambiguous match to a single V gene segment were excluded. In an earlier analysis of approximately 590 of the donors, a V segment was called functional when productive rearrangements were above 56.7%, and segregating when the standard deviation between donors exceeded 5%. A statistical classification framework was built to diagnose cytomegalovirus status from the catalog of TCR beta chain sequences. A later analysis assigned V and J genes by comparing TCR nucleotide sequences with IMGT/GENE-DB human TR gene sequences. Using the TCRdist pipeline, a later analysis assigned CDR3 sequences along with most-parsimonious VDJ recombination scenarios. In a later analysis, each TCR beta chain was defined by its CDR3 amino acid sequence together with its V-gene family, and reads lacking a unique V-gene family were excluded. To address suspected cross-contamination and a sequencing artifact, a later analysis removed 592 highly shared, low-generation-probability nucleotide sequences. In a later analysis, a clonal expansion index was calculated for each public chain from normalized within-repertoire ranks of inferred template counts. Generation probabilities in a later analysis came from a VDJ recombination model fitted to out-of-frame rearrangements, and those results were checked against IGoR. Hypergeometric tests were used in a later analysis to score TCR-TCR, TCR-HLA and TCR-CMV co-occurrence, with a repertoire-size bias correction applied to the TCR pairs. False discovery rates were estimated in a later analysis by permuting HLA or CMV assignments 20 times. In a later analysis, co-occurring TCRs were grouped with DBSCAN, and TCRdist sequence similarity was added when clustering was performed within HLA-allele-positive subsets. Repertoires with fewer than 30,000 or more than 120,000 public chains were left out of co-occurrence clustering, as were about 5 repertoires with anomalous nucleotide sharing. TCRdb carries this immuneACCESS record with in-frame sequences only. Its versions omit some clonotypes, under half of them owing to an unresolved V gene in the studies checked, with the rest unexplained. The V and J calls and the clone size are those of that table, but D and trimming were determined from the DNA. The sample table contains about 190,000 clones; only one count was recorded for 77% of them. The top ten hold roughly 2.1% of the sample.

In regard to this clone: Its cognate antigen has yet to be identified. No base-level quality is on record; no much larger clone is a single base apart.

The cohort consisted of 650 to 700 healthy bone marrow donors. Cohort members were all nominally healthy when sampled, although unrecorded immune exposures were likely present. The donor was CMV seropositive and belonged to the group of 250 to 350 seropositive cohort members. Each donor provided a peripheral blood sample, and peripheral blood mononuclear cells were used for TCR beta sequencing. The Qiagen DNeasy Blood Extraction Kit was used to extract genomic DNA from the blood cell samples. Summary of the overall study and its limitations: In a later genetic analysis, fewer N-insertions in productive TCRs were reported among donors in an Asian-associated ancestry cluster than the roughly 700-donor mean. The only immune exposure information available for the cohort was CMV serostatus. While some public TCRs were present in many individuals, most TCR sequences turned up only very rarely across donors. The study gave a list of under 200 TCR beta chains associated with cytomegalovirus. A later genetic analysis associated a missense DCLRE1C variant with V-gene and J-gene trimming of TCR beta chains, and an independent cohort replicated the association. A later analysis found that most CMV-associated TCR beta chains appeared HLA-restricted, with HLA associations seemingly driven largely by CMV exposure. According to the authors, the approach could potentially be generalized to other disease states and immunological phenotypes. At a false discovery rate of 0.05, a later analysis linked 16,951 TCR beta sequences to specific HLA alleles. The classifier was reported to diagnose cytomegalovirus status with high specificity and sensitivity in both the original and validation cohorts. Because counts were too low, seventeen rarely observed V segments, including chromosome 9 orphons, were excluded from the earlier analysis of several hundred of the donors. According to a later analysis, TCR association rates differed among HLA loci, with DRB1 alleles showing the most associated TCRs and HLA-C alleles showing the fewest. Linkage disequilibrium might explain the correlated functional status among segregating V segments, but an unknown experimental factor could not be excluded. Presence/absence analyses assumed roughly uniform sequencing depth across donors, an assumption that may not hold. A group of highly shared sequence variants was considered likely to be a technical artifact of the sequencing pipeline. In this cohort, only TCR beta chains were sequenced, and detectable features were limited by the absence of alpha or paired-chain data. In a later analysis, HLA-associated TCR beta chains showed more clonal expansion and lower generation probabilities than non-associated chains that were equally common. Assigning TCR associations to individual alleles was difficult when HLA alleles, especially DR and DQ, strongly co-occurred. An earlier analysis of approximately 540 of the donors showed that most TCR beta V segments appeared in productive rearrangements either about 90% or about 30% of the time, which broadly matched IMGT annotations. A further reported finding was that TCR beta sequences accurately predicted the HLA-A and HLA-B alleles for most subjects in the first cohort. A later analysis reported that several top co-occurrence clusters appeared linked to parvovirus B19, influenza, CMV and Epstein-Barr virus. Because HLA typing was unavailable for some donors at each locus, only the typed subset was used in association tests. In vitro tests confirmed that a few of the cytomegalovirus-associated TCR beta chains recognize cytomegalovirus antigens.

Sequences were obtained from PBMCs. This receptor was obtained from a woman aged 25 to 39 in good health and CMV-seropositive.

The DNA sequence is as follows: TGTGCCAGCAGTTTCGTCGGTATGAAAGCTTTCTTT. This is translated as CASSFVGMKAFF. In this chain, TRBV28 is recombined with TRBJ1-1; too little of a D gene remains to name it. CDR1 and CDR2 were assigned from the germline V gene as MDHEN and SYDVKM. Inclusive of the bounding cysteine and phenylalanine, the CDR3 is 12 residues long. Only the CDR3 portion is preserved as DNA: 36 bases, with reading frame beginning at the first base. V is clipped by 3 bases and J by 9 bases, and the sequence between their germline boundaries is 11 bases long.